This T cell receptor (beta chain) was profiled in a study of cytomegalovirus exposure and HLA in healthy donors (dated by TCRdb to the late 2010s). About the full investigation: In an earlier analysis of roughly 500 of the donors, approximately 300 Gb of sequence data and approximately 120 million unique TCR beta sequences from 150 million to 200 million T cells were reported. Across about 380 genotyped donors of the cohort, an average of about 200,000 unique TCR beta nucleotide sequences per donor were sequenced, and approximately 19% of those sequences were non-productive. High-throughput TCR immunosequencing, statistical association of individual TCRs with disease status, and machine learning were combined to predict cytomegalovirus infection status. The study aimed to test whether signatures of past pathogen exposure could be identified by cataloging public T cell receptors. Several DR-DQ haplotypes were treated as single units for association and clustering because of strong linkage in the cohort. Both class I and class II loci were covered by HLA typing, at four-digit resolution. Rather than using new phenotypic data, the later analysis identified candidate immune exposures from TCR beta sequences and from how often those sequences occurred across donors. Every discovery cohort repertoire had been produced on one sequencing platform. Besides the first cohort of roughly 700 subjects, a separate validation cohort made up of 95 to 150 different subjects was used. In an earlier analysis of roughly 600 of the donors, high-throughput TCR beta sequencing was used to judge whether each TCR beta V gene segment behaved as functional or pseudogenic. In a later analysis, previously published TCR beta repertoires from about 640 donors were re-analyzed and high-resolution HLA genotyping was added so that TCR occurrence patterns could be studied. Approximately 300 gigabases of sequencing data and approximately 91 million unique TCR sequences made up an early release that covered fewer than 650 HLA-typed donors. Alongside the repertoire data, information on donor age, sex, ethnicity and CMV serostatus was compiled. Typing coverage varied by locus: roughly 629-640 donors for A, B, C, DRB1 and DQB1; some 520 for DQA1; around 570 for DPA1; approximately 450 for DPB1. Of the roughly 390 genotyped donors, approximately 83% fell in the genetic ancestry cluster associated with self-reported Caucasian donors. In a later genetic analysis, genome-wide SNP genotypes for about 65% of the 666 donors were used, and that subset was treated as a discovery cohort. The T cell repertoires of around 730 subjects were profiled by immunosequencing and related to cytomegalovirus serostatus. Beyond this particular receptor, the publication reports: Sequencing depth was assumed to be roughly uniform across donors in the presence/absence analyses, though that assumption may not hold. In the study, approximately 160 TCR beta chains were listed as associated with cytomegalovirus. This cohort had only TCR beta chains sequenced, and the lack of alpha or paired-chain data limited which features could be detected. Because some donors lacked HLA typing at each locus, the association tests relied only on the typed subset. Linkage disequilibrium might explain the correlated functional status among segregating V segments, but an unknown experimental factor could not be ruled out. In both the original and validation cohorts, the classifier was reported to diagnose cytomegalovirus status with high specificity and sensitivity. An association between a missense DCLRE1C variant and V-gene and J-gene trimming of TCR beta chains was found in a later genetic analysis and replicated in an independent cohort. Specific HLA alleles were associated with 15,000 to 20,000 TCR beta sequences at a false discovery rate of 0.05 in a later analysis. Because counts were too low, about 18 rarely observed V segments, including chromosome 9 orphons, were left out of the earlier analysis of some 600 of the donors. Immune exposure information for the cohort was limited to CMV serostatus. In a later genetic analysis, fewer N-insertions in productive TCRs were reported among donors in an Asian-associated ancestry cluster than the roughly 700-donor mean. The 87-base-pair reads could not distinguish some IMGT-functional V segments, including TRBV6-2 and TRBV6-3, so those segments were excluded. A further reported finding was that TCR beta sequences accurately predicted the HLA-A and HLA-B alleles for most subjects in the first cohort. Three of the identified cytomegalovirus-associated TCR beta chains were confirmed in vitro to be specific for cytomegalovirus antigens. A cluster of highly shared sequence variants was judged likely to be a technical artifact of the sequencing pipeline. Broadly in line with IMGT annotations, most TCR beta V segments showed up in productive rearrangements about 90% or about 30% of the time in an earlier analysis of 587 of the donors. A later analysis reported that several top co-occurrence clusters appeared linked to parvovirus B19, influenza, CMV and Epstein-Barr virus. In a later analysis, the rate of TCR association differed among HLA loci, with DRB1 alleles having the most associated TCRs and HLA-C alleles having the fewest. The authors suggested that the approach could potentially be generalized to other disease states and immunological phenotypes. A later analysis found that HLA-associated TCR beta chains were more clonally expanded and had lower generation probabilities than equally common non-associated chains. In a later analysis, most CMV-associated TCR beta chains were found to appear HLA-restricted, with HLA associations seemingly driven largely by CMV exposure. Most TCR sequences were seen in very few donors, while some public TCRs were found in many individuals. When HLA alleles, especially DR and DQ, strongly co-occurred, attributing TCR associations to individual alleles was difficult.

This clone was found a few times. Which antigen it targets is not known. No much larger clonotype is one base removed from it; base qualities were not supplied. The cohort was made up of under 800 healthy bone marrow donors. All cohort members were sampled while nominally healthy, although unrecorded immune exposures were likely present. The donor was CMV seropositive and was included in the group of 290 or so seropositive cohort members. A peripheral blood sample was provided by each donor, and peripheral blood mononuclear cells were used for TCR beta sequencing. Genomic DNA extraction from the blood cell samples was performed with the Qiagen DNeasy Blood Extraction Kit. CDR3 length: 14 amino acids, cysteine to phenylalanine. The DNA shown is the 42-base CDR3, in frame from base 1. The trim is 2 bases for V and 4 bases for J, with a gap of 12 bases between the germline ends. The germline V gene yields MNHEY for CDR1 and SVGAGI for CDR2.

Libraries were made using the immunoSEQ multiplex PCR assay. For the multiplex PCR, a mixture combining 60 forward primers for TCR Vbeta segments and 13 reverse primers for TCR Jbeta segments was used. Amplification of the CDR3 region of rearranged TCR beta genes was performed with a multiplex PCR assay on genomic DNA. On the Illumina HiSeq System, the amplified TCR beta libraries were sequenced as 87-base-pair reads. In the paper's pipeline: Across the 600 to 700 repertoires, a later analysis counted about 81 million unique TCR beta chains, 9.5 million to 13 million of which were shared by at least two donors. To remove PCR and sequencing errors, raw reads were error-corrected and collapsed into unique sequences using a nearest-neighbor algorithm that merged closely related sequences. CDR3 sequences were aligned to IMGT reference sequences to assign V, D and J gene segments. For a sequence to be retained, a match of at least six nucleotides to both a V gene segment and a J gene segment was required. Rearrangements were classified as productive when the CDR3 lacked stop codons and remained in frame with V and J, and all other rearrangements were classified as non-productive. Following IMGT convention, CDR3 was defined as the stretch from the second conserved V-encoded cysteine up to the conserved J-encoded phenylalanine. The earlier analysis of fewer than 700 of the donors excluded sequences that lacked an unambiguous match to a single V gene segment. In an earlier analysis of some 590 of the donors, V segments were called functional above 56.7% productive rearrangements and were called segregating when the between-donor standard deviation exceeded 5%. To diagnose cytomegalovirus status from the catalog of TCR beta chain sequences, a statistical classification framework was built. A later analysis assigned V and J genes by comparing TCR nucleotide sequences with IMGT/GENE-DB human TR gene sequences. A later analysis assigned CDR3 sequences and most-parsimonious VDJ recombination scenarios with the TCRdist pipeline. In a later analysis, each TCR beta chain was defined by its CDR3 amino acid sequence together with its V-gene family, and reads lacking a unique V-gene family were excluded. As a way to deal with suspected cross-contamination and a sequencing artifact, a later analysis dropped nearly 600 nucleotide sequences that were highly shared and had low generation probability. In a later analysis, a clonal expansion index was calculated for each public chain from normalized within-repertoire ranks of inferred template counts. In a later analysis, generation probabilities were computed using a VDJ recombination model fitted to out-of-frame rearrangements, and the results were checked against IGoR. A later analysis scored TCR-TCR, TCR-HLA and TCR-CMV co-occurrence with hypergeometric tests, applying a repertoire-size bias correction to TCR pairs. To estimate false discovery rates, a later analysis permuted the HLA or CMV assignments 20 times. In a later analysis, co-occurring TCRs were grouped using DBSCAN, with TCRdist sequence similarity added in when clustering inside HLA-allele-positive subsets. Repertoires with fewer than 30,000 or more than 120,000 public chains were left out of co-occurrence clustering, as were about five repertoires with anomalous nucleotide sharing. TCRdb retrieved this table from immuneACCESS and kept in-frame rearrangements only. Not all clones are present; in checked studies, unresolved V genes account for under half, and no reason is known for the remainder. V and J calls plus clone size are reproduced from that table; the DNA served to infer D and trimming. Within this sample are 95,000 to 150,000 clones, with roughly 80% of them counted one time only. The top ten constitute approximately 4% of the sample.

What was sequenced was PBMCs. The TCR comes from a man aged 18 to 30 in good health and CMV-seropositive. The chain couples TRBV6-5 to TRBJ2-7, with a weak D call of TRBD2 (6 bases match). The CDR3 region: CASSYGIRGYEQYF. The DNA sequence follows: TGTGCCAGCAGTTACGGGATACGGGGGTACGAGCAGTACTTC.